This TCR beta chain appears in the sequencing data of a study of blood T cell repertoires in COVID-19. Background on the study: COVID-19 samples collected from the United States, Italy and Spain covered acute and convalescent phases. PBMCs, B-cell-depleted T cells, or T cells were the source of the cDNA or gDNA that made up the material.

Assay used: immunoSEQ multiplex PCR; TCRdb lists only in-frame clones, some missing. The repertoire includes some 240,000 clones, more than 65% of them detected once, and around 3.6% sits in the top ten. Participant-reported clinical history was the basis for cohort assignment. The CDR3 is 16 amino acids. The germline V gene has CDR1 LGHNA and CDR2 YNFKEQ. V lost 0 bases and J lost 8, with 14 bases in between. V is TRBV4-2 and J is TRBJ1-6; D uncertain. Source material: PBMCs or T cells enriched from blood (not recorded which). The sequence derives from a man aged 45 to 65 who had recovered from COVID-19. This CDR3 reads CASSQDARGRDSPLHF. Here the CDR3 DNA reads TGTGCCAGCAGCCAAGATGCCCGGGGAAGGGATTCACCCCTCCACTTT.